This T cell receptor beta chain was recorded in a study of human T cells and chemical hapten exposure. Time point of the sample: patch test 3, about 24 weeks after DPC sensitization. Indicated treatment: therapeutic diphenylcyclopropenone sensitization with weekly scalp DPC. Alopecia patients, 18 to 70 years old and DPC-suitable, served as donors. TCRdb itself ran the RACE reads through MiXCR, one entry per CDR3 protein. The sample yields about 92,000 distinct CDR3 sequences, approximately 10% seen once. From germline, CDR1 is MNHEY and CDR2 SMNVEV (reference sequence). The CDR3 consists of 16 residues. Trimming cost V 3 bases and J 2 bases; bases outside gene matches: 10. In this sample, this clonotype turned up many times.

The specimen was whole blood, collected in connection with sensitization to the hapten diphenylcyclopropenone (DPC). The source is a woman in her twenties or thirties with alopecia areata. Some clones in this sample may be carry-over from other donors' samples. V usage is TRBV27 and J usage is TRBJ2-7; TRBD2 agrees at 7 bases. The CDR3 sequence: CASSFTGGSRAYEQYF. In DNA form, the CDR3 reads TGTGCCAGCAGTTTTACGGGCGGGAGCAGGGCCTACGAGCAGTACTTC.